Listed here are 32 T cell receptor beta chains from one sample, sequenced in a study of T cell responses to AZD1222 COVID-19 vaccine. Clones were sequenced by immunoSEQ multiplex PCR, and TCRdb holds only the in-frame ones, with some missing. The table lists 180,000 or so clones, approximately 90% of them singletons. Sample: peripheral blood, taken on day 0 of AZD1222 vaccination. The receptors derive from an adult in good health.

V usage is TRBV12-3 or TRBV12-4 and J usage is TRBJ2-1; D is unclear. Trimming stripped 2 bases from V and 8 bases from J, with 10 bases between. CDR3 size: 13 residues. CDR3 bases: TGTGCCAGCAGTTTACTCCCGTGGGATGAGCAGTTCTTC. This sequence encodes CASSLLPWDEQFF.

Regarding this clone: The same CDR3 is also encoded by other DNA sequences in this sample. This chain connects TRBV6-5 to TRBJ2-7; TRBD2 might be the D (5 bases). CDR3 length: 14 residues. V lost 0 bases and J lost 3, with 9 bases in between. Germline CDR1 and CDR2: MNHEY and SVGAGI. The CDR3 region is CASSYSSEGYEQYF. Here the CDR3 DNA reads TGTGCCAGCAGTTACTCGAGCGAGGGCTACGAGCAGTACTTC.

The chain has TRBV2 and TRBJ1-5; no clear D. V lost 7 bases and J lost 0, with 10 bases in between. Germline lookup yields CDR1 SNHLY and CDR2 FYNNEI. The CDR3 spans 14 residues. CDR3 residues: CASKFQDSNQPQHF. CDR3 DNA sequence: TGTGCCAGCAAGTTTCAGGATAGCAATCAGCCCCAGCATTTT.

The chain joins TRBV5-1 to TRBJ2-3; D is possibly TRBD2 (6 bases). V lost 4 bases and J lost 4, with 13 bases in between. This CDR3 is 14 amino acids long. Germline V gives CDR1 SGHRS, CDR2 YFSETQ. The CDR3 sequence is CASSQPTSADTQYF. The CDR3, as DNA: TGCGCCAGCAGCCAGCCGACTAGTGCAGATACGCAGTATTTT.

J is TRBJ1-1 and V is TRBV6-5, with a tentative D call TRBD1 (5 bases). Germline V gene sequence: CDR1 MNHEY, CDR2 SVGAGI. CDR3 size: 15 residues. The ends were cut back, 6 bases at V and 1 base at J, with 15 bases in the middle. CDR3 sequence: CASSRDHIGNTEAFF. DNA of the CDR3: TGTGCCAGCAGCCGGGACCACATTGGGAACACTGAAGCTTTCTTT.

The rearrangement links TRBV19 to TRBJ1-1; D is uncertain. CDR1 and CDR2 (germline): LNHDA, SQIVND (reference sequence). Trimming removed 4 bases from V and 0 bases from J, with 12 bases in between. The CDR3 runs to 15 residues. This chain's CDR3 is CASSKTQTVNTEAFF. CDR3 bases: TGTGCCAGTAGTAAAACGCAGACGGTGAACACTGAAGCTTTCTTT.

This clone has at least ten counts. The chain employs TRBV6-5 and TRBJ1-5; D not certain. This CDR3 comprises 13 residues. Germline V lookup: CDR1 MNHEY, CDR2 SVGAGI. V dropped 7 bases and J dropped 2 bases, with 9 bases sitting between them. Here the CDR3 reads CASTSTGNQPQHF. CDR3 sequence (DNA): TGTGCCAGCACCAGCACGGGCAATCAGCCCCAGCATTTT.

The chain has TRBV30 and TRBJ2-3; D perhaps matches TRBD1 (5 bases). This CDR3 has 13 amino acids. Germline V gene sequence: CDR1 GTSNPN, CDR2 SVGIG (reference sequence). The V and J ends lost 3 bases and 5 bases respectively, with 12 bases between them. CDR3 in amino acids: CAWRRQGRDTQYF. The CDR3, as DNA: TGTGCCTGGAGACGGCAGGGAAGAGATACGCAGTATTTT.

The V call is TRBV6-5, the J call TRBJ1-5; D ambiguous. Germline loops: CDR1 MNHEY, CDR2 SVGAGI. The length of the CDR3 is 14 residues. Between the trimmed V and J ends, which lost 5 bases and 4 bases, there was a span of 12 bases. The CDR3 DNA sequence: TGTGCCAGCAGTCACGAACCTAAAAATCAGCCCCAGCATTTT. As protein: CASSHEPKNQPQHF.

The chain couples TRBV10-2 to TRBJ2-7, with D tentatively TRBD1 or TRBD2 (5 bases each). Germline V gene sequence: CDR1 WSHSY, CDR2 SAAADI. There are 17 residues in the CDR3. V lost 0 bases and J lost 2, with 17 bases in between. The CDR3 sequence: CASSESPARLGAYEQYF. Written as DNA, the CDR3 is TGCGCCAGCAGTGAGTCGCCCGCTCGCCTGGGGGCCTACGAGCAGTACTTC.

The gene calls are TRBV29-1 and TRBJ2-7; D gene ambiguous. CDR3 length: 11 residues. V lost 4 bases to trimming and J lost 7 bases, with 11 bases between them. CDR1 is SQVTM and CDR2 is ANQGSEA in the germline V gene. Written as DNA, the CDR3 is TGCAGCGTTGCACCAGGCCAGGAGCAGTACTTC. As protein: CSVAPGQEQYF.

This chain joins TRBV10-3 and TRBJ2-7; D perhaps matches TRBD2 (6 bases). CDR1 and CDR2 (germline): ENHRY, SYGVKD. The germline V and J ends were trimmed by 0 bases and 3 bases, with 12 bases remaining between them. This CDR3 has 15 residues. The CDR3 DNA sequence: TGTGCCATCAGTGAGTCTGGGGGAGGCTACTACGAGCAGTACTTC. Protein sequence: CAISESGGGYYEQYF.

The chain couples TRBV15 to TRBJ2-7; no clear D gene. CDR1 LNHNV and CDR2 YYDKDF come from the germline V gene (reference sequence). V was shortened by 0 bases and J by 0 bases, with 6 bases between the two germline ends. The CDR3 spans 14 residues. CDR3 region: CATSRDDSSYEQYF. CDR3 nucleotide sequence: TGTGCCACCAGCAGAGATGACTCCTCCTACGAGCAGTACTTC.

The gene calls are TRBV5-8 and TRBJ1-2, with D perhaps matching TRBD1 (6 bases). Germline assignment: CDR1 SGHTS and CDR2 YDEGEE. The V and J ends lost 4 bases and 4 bases respectively, with 17 bases between them. This CDR3 contains 15 residues. CDR3 loop: CASSPETGLIYGYTF. In nucleotides, the CDR3 is TGTGCCAGCAGCCCGGAGACAGGCCTCATCTATGGCTACACCTTC.

The J gene is TRBJ1-5, the V gene TRBV4-2; D perhaps matches TRBD1 (5 bases). This CDR3 contains 13 residues. CDR1 is LGHNA, CDR2 YNFKEQ, per germline. V lost 5 bases and J 5 bases, leaving 10 bases between the germline ends. CDR3 protein: CASSGTADQPQHF. The CDR3 DNA follows: TGTGCCAGCAGCGGGACCGCCGATCAGCCCCAGCATTTT.

The rearrangement uses TRBV4-1 and TRBJ1-2; the D is unclear. This CDR3 spans 15 amino acids. In germline, CDR1 is MGHRA, CDR2 YSYEKL. The ends were cut back, 1 base at V and 8 bases at J, with 17 bases in the middle. In DNA form, the CDR3 reads TGCGCCAGCAGCCAAGTTGCAGGCCCGGGAGTGGGCTACACCTTC. Translated, it gives CASSQVAGPGVGYTF.

The chain carries TRBV5-1 and TRBJ2-5; possible D gene TRBD1, 6 bases. Germline CDR1 SGHRS, CDR2 YFSETQ. This CDR3 contains 13 residues. V lost 8 bases and J 0 bases, leaving 11 bases between the germline ends. The CDR3 here is CASKDSNQETQYF. CDR3 coding DNA: TGCGCCAGTAAGGACAGCAACCAAGAGACCCAGTACTTC.

This clone came up once. V is TRBV12-5 and J is TRBJ1-5, with D possibly matching TRBD1 (5 bases). V dropped 1 base and J dropped 4 bases, with 11 bases sitting between them. CDR1 and CDR2 (germline): LGHNT, FRNRAP. The CDR3 extends over 15 amino acids. In DNA form, the CDR3 reads TGTGCTAGTGGTTTGGGCCAGGGAAGTAATCAGCCCCAGCATTTT. This sequence encodes CASGLGQGSNQPQHF. Using reference TRBV12-5 and TRBJ1-5 for the parts outside the CDR3, the full variable domain is DARVTQTPRHKVTEMGQEVTMRCQPILGHNTVFWYRQTMMQGLELLAYFRNRAPLDDSGMPKDRFSAEMPDATLATLKIQPSEPRDSAVYFCASGLGQGSNQPQHFGDGTRLSIL.

Concerning this clone itself: Other DNA sequences in this specimen translate into the identical CDR3. V and J are TRBV5-1 and TRBJ2-3; D might be TRBD1 (5 bases). CDR1 is SGHRS and CDR2 is YFSETQ in the germline V gene. Trimming took off 0 bases at V and 0 bases at J, with 8 bases between the two ends. The CDR3 spans 15 residues. The CDR3: CASSLEGSSTDTQYF. The CDR3 DNA follows: TGCGCCAGCAGCTTGGAGGGGTCTAGCACAGATACGCAGTATTTT.

This chain uses TRBV5-6 with TRBJ2-3; 8 bases align to TRBD2. This CDR3 is 14 amino acids long. In germline, CDR1 is SGHDT, CDR2 YYEEEE. V trimming: 5 bases; J trimming: 4 bases; junction bases outside the gene matches: 6. CDR3 DNA: TGTGCCAGCAGTTCTAGCGGGTGGTCAGATACGCAGTATTTT. Translated, it gives CASSSSGWSDTQYF.

The rearrangement links TRBV4-1 to TRBJ1-3; 9 bases agree with TRBD1. Germline CDR1 and CDR2: MGHRA and YSYEKL. Trimming took 0 bases from V and 2 from J; bases not matched to a gene: 2. The CDR3 is 16 residues long. The CDR3 is CASSQEDRGTGNTIYF. As DNA, the CDR3 is TGCGCCAGCAGCCAAGAGGACAGGGGCACTGGAAACACCATATATTTT.

V gene TRBV10-2 combines with J gene TRBJ1-4; D gene uncertain. This CDR3 contains 13 residues. In germline, CDR1 is WSHSY, CDR2 SAAADI. Trimming cost V 2 bases and J 4 bases, with 5 bases left between them. In DNA, the CDR3 is TGCGCCAGCAGTGAGCGTTTTAATGAAAAACTGTTTTTT. Its translation: CASSERFNEKLFF.

The gene calls are TRBV15 and TRBJ2-7, with unresolved D. This CDR3 has 11 residues. Trimming left V 0 bases short and J 5 bases short, with 2 bases between. The germline V gene encodes CDR1 LNHNV and CDR2 YYDKDF (reference sequence). CDR3 DNA: TGTGCCACCAGCAGAGAAAACGAGCAGTACTTC. As protein: CATSRENEQYF.

The chain has TRBV11-2 and TRBJ1-5; the match to TRBD1 covers 9 bases. Trimming at V came to 3 bases and at J to 7 bases, leaving 7 bases not matched to a gene. This CDR3 spans 15 amino acids. Germline CDR1 and CDR2: SGHAT and FQNNGV. CDR3 nucleotides: TGTGCCAGCAGCTTTTGGGACAGGGTGGAACAGCCCCAGCATTTT. It encodes CASSFWDRVEQPQHF.

The V gene is TRBV7-2, the J gene TRBJ2-7, with D perhaps matching TRBD1 (5 bases). CDR1 SGHTA and CDR2 FQGNSA come from the germline V gene. V lost 1 base and J lost 3, with 10 bases in between. This CDR3 is built from 14 residues. As DNA, the CDR3 is TGTGCCAGCAGCTTAGAGGGGTGGAACTACGAGCAGTACTTC. This translates into CASSLEGWNYEQYF.

This chain uses TRBV7-2 with TRBJ1-5; unclear D gene. The CDR3 is 15 residues long. V shed 1 base and J shed 7 bases, with 14 bases lying between them. Germline V gene sequence: CDR1 SGHTA, CDR2 FQGNSA. CDR3 sequence: CASSLDSNIGQPQHF. CDR3 bases: TGTGCCAGCAGCTTAGACAGTAACATAGGGCAGCCCCAGCATTTT.

The chain recombines TRBV30 with TRBJ1-2, with D hard to call. The CDR3 loop spans 14 amino acids. Germline V gene sequence: CDR1 GTSNPN, CDR2 SVGIG (reference sequence). V was shortened by 0 bases and J by 6 bases, with 14 bases between the two germline ends. CDR3 residues: CAWSVHRTVNGYTF. CDR3 bases: TGTGCCTGGAGTGTACATAGGACGGTGAATGGCTACACCTTC.

As DNA, the CDR3 is TGTGCCAGCAGCTTGGTGGACCAAGAGACCCAGTACTTC. This translates into CASSLVDQETQYF. The chain couples TRBV11-3 to TRBJ2-5; D gene uncertain. Trimming pared 3 bases from V and 0 bases from J, leaving 5 bases between. Looked up from germline, CDR1 is SGHNT and CDR2 is YENEEA. This CDR3 comprises 13 residues.

CDR3 in amino acids: CASSVGTAGELFF. As DNA, the CDR3 is TGTGCCAGCAGCGTAGGGACGGCCGGGGAGCTGTTTTTT. V gene TRBV7-2 combines with J gene TRBJ2-2, with D perhaps TRBD1 or TRBD2 (5 bases each). Germline CDR1 SGHTA, CDR2 FQGNSA. V lost 5 bases to trimming and J lost 6 bases, with 10 bases between them. The CDR3 totals 13 residues.

The chain is built from TRBV5-5 and TRBJ1-1, with TRBD1 matching over 8 bases. Germline trimming cut 6 bases from V and 7 bases from J; bases unmatched to any gene: 11. The CDR3 runs to 14 residues. Germline CDR1 and CDR2: SGHKS and YYEKEE (reference sequence). The CDR3 reads CASNRGQGTYEAFF. CDR3 DNA: TGTGCCAGCAACAGAGGACAGGGTACCTATGAAGCTTTCTTT.

This chain connects TRBV7-6 to TRBJ2-2, with D possibly being TRBD1 or TRBD2 (6 bases each). CDR1 is SGHVS and CDR2 is FNYEAQ in the germline V gene. This CDR3 comprises 18 residues. With 1 base removed from V and 1 base from J, the gap between germline ends came to 16 bases. The CDR3: CASSLVLAGEVNTGELFF. Here the CDR3 DNA reads TGTGCCAGCAGCTTAGTATTAGCAGGGGAGGTGAACACCGGGGAGCTGTTTTTT.

This clone was picked up a small number of times. This chain uses TRBV3-1 (or the pseudogene TRBV3-2) with TRBJ1-1; D gene ambiguous. Germline values: CDR1 LGHDT, CDR2 YNNKEL (reference sequence). CDR3 size: 14 residues. The ends were cut back, 6 bases at V and 4 bases at J, with 15 bases in the middle. In DNA, the CDR3 is TGTGCCAGCAGGGCCGTTGGGGTCGGCACTGAAGCTTTCTTT. The encoded protein is CASRAVGVGTEAFF.